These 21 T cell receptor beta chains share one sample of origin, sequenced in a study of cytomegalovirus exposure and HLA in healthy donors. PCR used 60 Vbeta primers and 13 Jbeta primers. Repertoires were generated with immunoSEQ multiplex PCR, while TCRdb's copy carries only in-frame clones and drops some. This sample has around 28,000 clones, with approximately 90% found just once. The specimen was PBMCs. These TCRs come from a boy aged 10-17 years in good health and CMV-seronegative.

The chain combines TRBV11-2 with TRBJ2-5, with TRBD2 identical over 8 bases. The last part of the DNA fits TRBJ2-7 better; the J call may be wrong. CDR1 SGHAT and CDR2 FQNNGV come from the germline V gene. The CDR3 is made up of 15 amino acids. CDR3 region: CASSPEAGGTYEQYF. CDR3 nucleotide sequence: TGTGCCAGCAGCCCCGAGGCGGGGGGAACTTACGAGCAGTACTTC.

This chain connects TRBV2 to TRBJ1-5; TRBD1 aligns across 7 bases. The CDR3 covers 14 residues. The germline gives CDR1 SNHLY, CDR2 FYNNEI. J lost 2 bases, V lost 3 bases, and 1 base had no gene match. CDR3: CASSDQGGNQPQHF. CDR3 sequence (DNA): TGTGCCAGCAGTGACCAGGGGGGCAATCAGCCCCAGCATTTT. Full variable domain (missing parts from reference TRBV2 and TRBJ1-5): EPEVTQTPSHQVTQMGQEVILRCVPISNHLYFYWYRQILGQKVEFLVSFYNNEISEKSEIFDDQFSVERPDGSNFTLKIRSTKLEDSAMYFCASSDQGGNQPQHFGDGTRLSIL.

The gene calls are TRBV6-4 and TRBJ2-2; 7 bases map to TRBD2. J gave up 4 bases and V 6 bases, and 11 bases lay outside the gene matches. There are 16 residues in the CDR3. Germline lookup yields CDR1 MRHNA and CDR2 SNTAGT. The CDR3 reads CASSPRREGPTGELFF. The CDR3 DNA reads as TGTGCCAGCAGCCCTCGGAGGGAGGGGCCCACCGGGGAGCTGTTTTTT.

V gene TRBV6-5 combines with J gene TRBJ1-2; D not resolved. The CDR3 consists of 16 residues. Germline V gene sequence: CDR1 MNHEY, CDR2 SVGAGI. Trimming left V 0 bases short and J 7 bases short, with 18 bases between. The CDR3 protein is CASSYSGNRPESGYTF. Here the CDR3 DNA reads TGTGCCAGCAGTTACTCCGGGAATCGTCCTGAGAGTGGCTACACCTTC.

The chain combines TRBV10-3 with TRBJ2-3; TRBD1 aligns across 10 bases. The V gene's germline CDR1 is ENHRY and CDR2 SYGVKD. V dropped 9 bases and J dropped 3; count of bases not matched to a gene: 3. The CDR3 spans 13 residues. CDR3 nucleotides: TGTGCCATTGGACAGGGGGAGACAGATACGCAGTATTTT. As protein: CAIGQGETDTQYF.

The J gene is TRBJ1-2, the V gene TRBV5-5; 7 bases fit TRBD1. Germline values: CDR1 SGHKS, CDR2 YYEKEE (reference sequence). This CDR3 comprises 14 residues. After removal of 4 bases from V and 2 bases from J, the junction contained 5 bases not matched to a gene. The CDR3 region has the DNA TGTGCCAGCAGCATAACACAGGGGAACTATGGCTACACCTTC. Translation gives CASSITQGNYGYTF.

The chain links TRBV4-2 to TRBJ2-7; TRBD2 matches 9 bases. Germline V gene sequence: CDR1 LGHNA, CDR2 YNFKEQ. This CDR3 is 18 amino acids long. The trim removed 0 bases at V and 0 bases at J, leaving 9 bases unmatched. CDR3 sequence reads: CASSQDPPSGAHSYEQYF. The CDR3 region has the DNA TGTGCCAGCAGCCAAGACCCCCCTAGCGGGGCCCACTCCTACGAGCAGTACTTC.

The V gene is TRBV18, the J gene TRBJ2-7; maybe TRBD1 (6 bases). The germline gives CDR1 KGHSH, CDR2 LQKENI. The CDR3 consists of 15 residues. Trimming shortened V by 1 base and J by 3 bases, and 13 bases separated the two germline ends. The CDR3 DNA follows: TGTGCCAGCTCACCACGGACAGCGGCCCTCTACGAGCAGTACTTC. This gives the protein CASSPRTAALYEQYF. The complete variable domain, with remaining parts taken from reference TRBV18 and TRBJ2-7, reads NAGVMQNPRHLVRRRGQEARLRCSPMKGHSHVYWYRQLPEEGLKFMVYLQKENIIDESGMPKERFSAEFPKEGPSILRIQQVVRGDSAAYFCASSPRTAALYEQYFGPGTRLTVT.

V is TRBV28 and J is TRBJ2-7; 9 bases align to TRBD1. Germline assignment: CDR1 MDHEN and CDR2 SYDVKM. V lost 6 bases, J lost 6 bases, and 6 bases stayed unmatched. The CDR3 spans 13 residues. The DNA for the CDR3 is TGTGCCAGCAGAATACAGGGGGCTCGCGAGCAGTACTTC. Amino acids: CASRIQGAREQYF.

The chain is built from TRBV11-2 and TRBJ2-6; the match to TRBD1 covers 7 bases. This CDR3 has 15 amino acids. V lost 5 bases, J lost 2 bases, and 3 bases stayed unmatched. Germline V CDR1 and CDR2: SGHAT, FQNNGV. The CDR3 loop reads CASSPDRAGANVLTF. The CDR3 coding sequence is TGTGCCAGCAGCCCAGACAGGGCTGGGGCCAACGTCCTGACTTTC.

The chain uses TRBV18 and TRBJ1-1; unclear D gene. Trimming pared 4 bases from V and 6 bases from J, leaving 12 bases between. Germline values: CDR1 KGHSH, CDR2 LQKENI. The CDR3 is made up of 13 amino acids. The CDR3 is CASSLGDTAEAFF. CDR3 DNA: TGTGCCAGCTCACTCGGTGACACGGCTGAAGCTTTCTTT.

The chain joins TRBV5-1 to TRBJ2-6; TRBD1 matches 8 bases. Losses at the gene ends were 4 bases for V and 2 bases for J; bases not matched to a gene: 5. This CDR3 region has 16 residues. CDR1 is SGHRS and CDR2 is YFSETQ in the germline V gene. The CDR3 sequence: CASSADRGPGANVLTF. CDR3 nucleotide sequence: TGCGCCAGCAGCGCCGACAGGGGCCCTGGGGCCAACGTCCTGACTTTC. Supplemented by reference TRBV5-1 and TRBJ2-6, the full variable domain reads KAGVTQTPRYLIKTRGQQVTLSCSPISGHRSVSWYQQTPGQGLQFLFEYFSETQRNKGNFPGRFSGRQFSNSRSEMNVSTLELGDSALYLCASSADRGPGANVLTFGAGSRLTVL.

The CDR3 sequence: CASTFLAGGPSNEQFF. CDR3 in DNA: TGTGCCAGCACCTTTCTAGCGGGGGGGCCTAGCAATGAGCAGTTCTTC. The chain links TRBV11-2 to TRBJ2-1; 12 bases match TRBD2. With 7 bases clipped from V and 6 bases from J, the junction kept 10 bases outside the gene matches. CDR1 and CDR2 (germline): SGHAT, FQNNGV. This CDR3 has 16 residues.

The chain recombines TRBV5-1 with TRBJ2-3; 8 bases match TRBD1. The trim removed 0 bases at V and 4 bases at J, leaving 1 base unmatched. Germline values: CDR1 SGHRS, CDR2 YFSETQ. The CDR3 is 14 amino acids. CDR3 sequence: CASSLEQGADTQYF. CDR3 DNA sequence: TGCGCCAGCAGCTTGGAACAGGGGGCAGATACGCAGTATTTT.

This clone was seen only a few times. Here the CDR3 DNA reads TGCGCCAGCAGCCAATTATGGCAGGGGGATAGCAATCAGCCCCAGCATTTT. This encodes CASSQLWQGDSNQPQHF. The chain joins TRBV4-1 to TRBJ1-5, with 7 bases lining up with TRBD1. The CDR3 covers 17 residues. Germline values: CDR1 MGHRA, CDR2 YSYEKL. The trim removed 2 bases at V and 0 bases at J, leaving 7 bases unmatched.

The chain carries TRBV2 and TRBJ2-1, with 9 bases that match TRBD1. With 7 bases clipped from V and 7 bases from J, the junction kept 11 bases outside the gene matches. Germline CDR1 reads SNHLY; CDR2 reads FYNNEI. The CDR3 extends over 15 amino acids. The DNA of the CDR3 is TGTGCCAGCAAAGGTGCCCGGGACAGGGTTAATGAGCAGTTCTTC. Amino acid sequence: CASKGARDRVNEQFF.

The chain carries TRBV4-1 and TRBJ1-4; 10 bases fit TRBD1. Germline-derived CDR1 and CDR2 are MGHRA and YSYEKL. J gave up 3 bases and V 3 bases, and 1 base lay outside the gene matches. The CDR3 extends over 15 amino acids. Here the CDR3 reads CASSHDRGPNEKLFF. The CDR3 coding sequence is TGCGCCAGCAGCCATGACAGGGGGCCTAATGAAAAACTGTTTTTT.

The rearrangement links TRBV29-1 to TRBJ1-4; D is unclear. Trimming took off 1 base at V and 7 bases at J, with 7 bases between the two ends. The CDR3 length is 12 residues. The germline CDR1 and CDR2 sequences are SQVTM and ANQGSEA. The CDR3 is CSVEVASEKLFF. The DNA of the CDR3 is TGCAGCGTTGAAGTTGCCAGTGAAAAACTGTTTTTT.

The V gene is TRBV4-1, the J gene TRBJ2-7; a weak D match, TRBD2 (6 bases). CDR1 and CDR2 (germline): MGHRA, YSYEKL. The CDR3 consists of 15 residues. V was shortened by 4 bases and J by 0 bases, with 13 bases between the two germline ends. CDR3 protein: CASSPPGVFSYEQYF. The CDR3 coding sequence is TGCGCCAGCAGCCCGCCGGGGGTCTTCTCCTACGAGCAGTACTTC.

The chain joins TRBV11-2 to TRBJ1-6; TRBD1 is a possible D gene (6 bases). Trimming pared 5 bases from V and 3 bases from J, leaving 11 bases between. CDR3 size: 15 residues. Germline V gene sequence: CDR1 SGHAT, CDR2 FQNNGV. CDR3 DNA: TGTGCCAGCAGCGGCCACAGGGACTATAATTCACCCCTCCACTTT. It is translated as CASSGHRDYNSPLHF. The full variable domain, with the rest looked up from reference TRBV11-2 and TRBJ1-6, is EAGVAQSPRYKIIEKRQSVAFWCNPISGHATLYWYQQILGQGPKLLIQFQNNGVVDDSQLPKDRFSAERLKGVDSTLKIQPAKLEDSAVYLCASSGHRDYNSPLHFGNGTRLTVT.

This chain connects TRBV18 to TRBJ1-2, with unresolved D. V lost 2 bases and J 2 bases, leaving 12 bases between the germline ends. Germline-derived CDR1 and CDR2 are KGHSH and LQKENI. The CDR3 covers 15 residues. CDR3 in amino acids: CASSPGQGRNYGYTF. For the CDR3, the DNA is TGTGCCAGCTCACCAGGGCAAGGCAGGAACTATGGCTACACCTTC.